What follows are 20 T cell receptor beta chains derived from one specimen sequenced in a study of blood T cell repertoires in COVID-19. The protocol was immunoSEQ multiplex PCR, while the TCRdb copy is restricted to in-frame clones and leaves out a portion. The sample has a few hundred thousand clones, roughly four fifths seen once. The specimen sequenced was peripheral blood. The source is a man older than 75 with acute or convalescent COVID-19.

The rearrangement joins TRBV7-9 to TRBJ1-1; the match to TRBD1 covers 7 bases. CDR3 length equals 14 residues. V lost 5 bases, J lost 3 bases, and 6 bases stayed unmatched. CDR1 SEHNR and CDR2 FQNEAQ come from the germline V gene (reference sequence). The CDR3, as DNA: TGTGCCAGCAGCCATCAAAGGGGGCACACTGAAGCTTTCTTT. Amino acid sequence: CASSHQRGHTEAFF.

This chain links TRBV4-1 with TRBJ2-7, with 9 bases that match TRBD2. CDR1 is MGHRA, CDR2 YSYEKL, per germline. The J segment lost 4 bases and the V segment lost 4 bases, leaving 8 bases of the junction unmatched. The CDR3 runs to 15 residues. CDR3 loop: CASSPTLAGRYEQYF. In DNA form, the CDR3 reads TGCGCCAGCAGCCCGACTCTAGCGGGACGATACGAGCAGTACTTC.

The chain carries TRBV19 and TRBJ2-1; 8 positions agree with TRBD2. Germline V CDR1 and CDR2: LNHDA, SQIVND (reference sequence). V dropped 6 bases and J dropped 8; count of bases not matched to a gene: 21. CDR3 length equals 18 residues. CDR3 sequence reads: CASSTRRRGAGGLDEQFF. In DNA, the CDR3 is TGTGCCAGTAGCACACGGCGAAGGGGGGCGGGAGGTCTCGATGAGCAGTTCTTC.

This chain joins TRBV6-1 and TRBJ1-2; TRBD1 aligns across 9 bases. The CDR3 has 17 residues. Unmatched junction bases numbered 14, after V lost 2 bases and J lost 7 bases. The germline V gene has CDR1 MNHNS and CDR2 SASEGT. As DNA, the CDR3 is TGTGCCAGCAGTGAATCGTTTTCCGGACAGGGGCCTCGTGGCTACACCTTC. It yields the protein CASSESFSGQGPRGYTF.

The sample holds one count of this clone. The chain combines TRBV5-1 with TRBJ1-4; D is undetermined. This CDR3 has 14 amino acids. V lost 0 bases and J lost 6, with 9 bases in between. In germline, CDR1 is SGHRS, CDR2 YFSETQ. The CDR3 protein is CASSLEALDEKLFF. CDR3 DNA: TGCGCCAGCAGCTTGGAGGCCCTAGATGAAAAACTGTTTTTT.

The chain recombines TRBV28 with TRBJ1-6; D gene uncertain. From germline, CDR1 is MDHEN and CDR2 SYDVKM. The CDR3 covers 14 residues. V lost 3 bases to trimming and J lost 7 bases, with 10 bases between them. DNA of the CDR3: TGTGCCAGCAGTTTCCTTTCGGGGAATTCACCCCTCCACTTT. Protein sequence: CASSFLSGNSPLHF.

This clone was counted once. The chain uses TRBV30 and TRBJ1-6; no clear D gene. CDR3 length equals 13 residues. V gave up 5 bases and J gave up 5 bases, with 10 bases separating them. Germline CDR1 is GTSNPN and CDR2 is SVGIG (reference sequence). CDR3 sequence reads: CAWQTQNNSPLHF. CDR3 DNA sequence: TGTGCCTGGCAAACCCAGAATAATTCACCCCTCCACTTT.

The chain combines TRBV20-1 with TRBJ2-1; 8 bases agree with TRBD1. The germline V gene has CDR1 DFQATT and CDR2 SNEGSKA (reference sequence). J lost 7 bases, V lost 3 bases, and 8 bases had no gene match. The CDR3 contains 14 residues. This CDR3 is CSASRQGARNEQFF. The DNA of the CDR3 is TGCAGTGCTAGTCGTCAGGGGGCGAGGAATGAGCAGTTCTTC.

This clone has a single count. The V and J genes are TRBV4-2 and TRBJ1-2; 10 positions match TRBD1. The CDR3 sequence is 17 residues long. The germline gives CDR1 LGHNA, CDR2 YNFKEQ. With V trimmed by 1 base and J by 4 bases, 9 bases remained unmatched. The CDR3 DNA reads TGTGCCAGCAGCCAAGGAAACCCGGGACAGGGGCTCTATGGCTACACCTTC. It specifies CASSQGNPGQGLYGYTF.

This clone was picked up a small number of times. The V gene is TRBV5-1, the J gene TRBJ2-3, with 10 bases fitting TRBD1. J gave up 3 bases and V 0 bases, and 10 bases lay outside the gene matches. The CDR3 contains 18 residues. Per the germline V gene, CDR1 is SGHRS and CDR2 is YFSETQ. As DNA, the CDR3 is TGCGCCAGCAGCTTGGCCGGCGGGACAGGGGTAGGAACAGATACGCAGTATTTT. Amino acid sequence: CASSLAGGTGVGTDTQYF.

V usage is TRBV19 and J usage is TRBJ2-6; D is unresolved. Deletions cut 9 bases from V and 4 bases from J, with 19 bases between. This CDR3 has 16 amino acids. Germline V gives CDR1 LNHDA, CDR2 SQIVND (reference sequence). The CDR3 DNA is TGTGCCAGCAGACCGGGTCCTACCCCCGGGGCCAACGTCCTGACTTTC. Protein sequence: CASRPGPTPGANVLTF.

V gene TRBV9 combines with J gene TRBJ1-5; TRBD1 aligns across 7 bases. Germline-derived CDR1 and CDR2 are SGDLS and YYNGEE. The CDR3 totals 13 residues. V was clipped by 6 bases and J by 2 bases; unmatched bases: 2. CDR3 DNA: TGTGCCAGCAACAGGGGAGGCAATCAGCCCCAGCATTTT. Translating gives CASNRGGNQPQHF. Full variable domain (outside the CDR3, taken from reference TRBV9 and TRBJ1-5): DSGVTQTPKHLITATGQRVTLRCSPRSGDLSVYWYQQSLDQGLQFLIQYYNGEERAKGNILERFSAQQFPDLHSELNLSSLELGDSALYFCASNRGGNQPQHFGDGTRLSIL.

The V call is TRBV2, the J call TRBJ1-2, with D perhaps TRBD1 (5 bases). The CDR3 runs 15 residues. The V end was cut by 5 bases, the J end by 4 bases, with 17 bases between. Germline CDR1 reads SNHLY; CDR2 reads FYNNEI. The CDR3 nucleotides are TGTGCCAGCAGTTCGGCGGGGACTGGCGCCTATGGCTACACCTTC. Amino acids: CASSSAGTGAYGYTF.

This clone was seen a single time. The chain is built from TRBV6-6 and TRBJ2-7, with D perhaps matching TRBD1 (6 bases). Germline CDR1 is MNHNY and CDR2 is SVGAGI (reference sequence). This CDR3 is 13 amino acids long. The ends were cut back, 6 bases at V and 7 bases at J, with 16 bases in the middle. The chain's CDR3 is CASRFTQQGEQYF. The CDR3 nucleotides are TGTGCCAGCAGATTCACACAACAGGGAGAGCAGTACTTC.

V usage is TRBV5-1 and J usage is TRBJ2-7; 9 nucleotides line up with TRBD1. After removal of 6 bases from V and 6 bases from J, the junction contained 4 bases not matched to a gene. Germline-derived CDR1 and CDR2 are SGHRS and YFSETQ. The length of the CDR3 is 12 residues. CDR3 in DNA: TGCGCCAGCACCGCGGACAGGGGCGAGCAGTACTTC. This translates into CASTADRGEQYF.

J is TRBJ1-2 and V is TRBV2, with 7 bases identical to TRBD1. Trimming cost V 7 bases and J 7 bases; bases outside gene matches: 12. The CDR3 has 14 residues. Per germline, CDR1 SNHLY and CDR2 FYNNEI. The CDR3 loop reads CASKTTGFEAGYTF. CDR3 DNA: TGTGCCAGCAAGACGACAGGGTTCGAGGCTGGCTACACCTTC.

The genes are TRBV6-5 and TRBJ1-5, with D possibly matching TRBD1 (6 bases). The CDR3 spans 15 residues. The germline V gene encodes CDR1 MNHEY and CDR2 SVGAGI. V was trimmed by 5 bases and J by 6 bases, leaving 17 bases between them. The chain's CDR3 is CASSLDRYDSQPQHF. CDR3 sequence (DNA): TGTGCCAGCAGTCTGGACAGATATGATAGTCAGCCCCAGCATTTT.

The genes are TRBV7-9 and TRBJ2-5; D is undetermined. V lost 1 base to trimming and J lost 0 bases, with 9 bases between them. Germline loops: CDR1 SEHNR, CDR2 FQNEAQ (reference sequence). CDR3 length: 15 residues. The CDR3: CASSLDAGYQETQYF. The CDR3 DNA follows: TGTGCCAGCAGCTTAGATGCAGGATACCAAGAGACCCAGTACTTC.

The rearrangement joins TRBV11-2 to TRBJ2-7; TRBD1 agrees at 7 bases. J lost 1 base, V lost 1 base, and 10 bases had no gene match. CDR3 length equals 17 residues. Germline V gene lookup returns CDR1 SGHAT and CDR2 FQNNGV. The DNA for the CDR3 is TGTGCCAGCAGCTTAGCCCCACAGGGGATGGCGTCCTACGAGCAGTACTTC. Protein sequence: CASSLAPQGMASYEQYF.

The chain links TRBV5-1 to TRBJ2-5; 10 bases fit TRBD2. Germline V gene sequence: CDR1 SGHRS, CDR2 YFSETQ. Unmatched junction bases numbered 8, after V lost 6 bases and J lost 6 bases. The CDR3 length is 14 residues. The CDR3 DNA reads TGCGCCAGCACCTCTAGCGGGAGTGTAAAGACCCAGTACTTC. Its translation is CASTSSGSVKTQYF.